Shown below are 17 T cell receptor beta chains from a single sample sequenced in a study of cytomegalovirus exposure and HLA in healthy donors. Primers included in the PCR were 60 Vbeta and 13 Jbeta primers. The data were produced by immunoSEQ multiplex PCR, yet TCRdb's version contains in-frame clones alone and is incomplete. The table shows around 100,000 clones, with roughly 72% occurring only once. The sample consisted of PBMCs. The receptor source for this set is a middle-aged woman in good health and CMV-seropositive.

This chain uses TRBV5-1 with TRBJ2-7, with 7 bases aligning to TRBD2. V was clipped by 0 bases and J by 0 bases; unmatched bases: 6. Germline loops: CDR1 SGHRS, CDR2 YFSETQ. This CDR3 has 16 amino acids. The CDR3 nucleotides are TGCGCCAGCAGCTTGGAGTGGGGGGGGAGCTCCTACGAGCAGTACTTC. It specifies CASSLEWGGSSYEQYF.

Comments on this clone: At one end, the junction sequence differs from germline, possibly due to a read error. The chain couples TRBV7-9 to TRBJ1-4; D not certain. The germline CDR1 and CDR2 sequences are SEHNR and FQNEAQ (reference sequence). There are 14 residues in the CDR3. The CDR3 DNA follows: TGTTCCAGCGCCCGGAGGGAGTCTAATGAAAAACTGTTTTTT. Protein sequence: CSSARRESNEKLFF.

This clone was detected only a few times. The junction differs from germline at one of its ends, possibly a read error. The chain has TRBV7-7 and TRBJ2-2; TRBD1 matches 8 bases. CDR3 size: 16 residues. Germline V gene data show CDR1 as SSHAT and CDR2 as FNYEAQ (reference sequence). CDR3 sequence: CASSLDAGGSTGELFF. The CDR3 coding sequence is TGTGCTAGCAGCTTAGACGCAGGGGGCAGCACCGGGGAGCTGTTTTTT. Variable domain in full (rest from reference TRBV7-7 and TRBJ2-2): GAGVSQSPRYKVTKRGQDVTLRCDPISSHATLYWYQQALGQGPEFLTYFNYEAQPDKSGLPSDRFSAERPEGSISTLTIQRTEQRDSAMYRCASSLDAGGSTGELFFGEGSRLTVL.

The V call is TRBV5-1, the J call TRBJ2-7, with 12 bases identical to TRBD2. The trim removed 0 bases at V and 3 bases at J, leaving 1 base unmatched. The germline V gene has CDR1 SGHRS and CDR2 YFSETQ. The CDR3 contains 15 residues. The CDR3 sequence is CASSLGTSGVYEQYF. The CDR3 region has the DNA TGCGCCAGCAGCTTGGGGACTAGCGGGGTCTACGAGCAGTACTTC.

This clone was found once. The gene calls are TRBV6-1 and TRBJ2-1; a possible D gene is TRBD2 (6 bases). V was shortened by 4 bases and J by 5 bases, with 9 bases between the two germline ends. Germline CDR1 reads MNHNS; CDR2 reads SASEGT. CDR3 size: 13 residues. The CDR3 protein is CASSVWRDNEQFF. The CDR3 region has the DNA TGTGCCAGCAGTGTCTGGAGGGACAATGAGCAGTTCTTC.

The V gene is TRBV19, the J gene TRBJ1-2, with 12 bases identical to TRBD1. The V and J ends lost 7 bases and 4 bases, in that order; junction bases with no gene match: 4. Germline assignment: CDR1 LNHDA and CDR2 SQIVND (reference sequence). The CDR3 has 14 amino acids. The CDR3 coding sequence is TGTGCCAGTACCCGGGACAGGGGGCTCTATGGCTACACCTTC. Protein sequence: CASTRDRGLYGYTF.

The chain joins TRBV5-1 to TRBJ2-3, with D perhaps TRBD2 (6 bases). V was clipped by 0 bases and J by 4 bases, with 15 bases between them. Germline V gene lookup returns CDR1 SGHRS and CDR2 YFSETQ. This CDR3 contains 16 residues. The CDR3 bases are TGCGCCAGCAGCTTGGGGTTGGGGGGTGGAGCAGATACGCAGTATTTT. Translating gives CASSLGLGGGADTQYF.

This chain uses TRBV6-6 with TRBJ1-1, with D unclear. Trimming left V 5 bases short and J 1 base short, with 11 bases between. Germline V lookup: CDR1 MNHNY, CDR2 SVGAGI (reference sequence). The CDR3 length is 14 residues. DNA of the CDR3: TGTGCCAGCAGTAGGACGGGAGAGAACACTGAAGCTTTCTTT. Encoded protein: CASSRTGENTEAFF.

The chain couples TRBV9 to TRBJ2-1; 9 bases align to TRBD2. The trim removed 3 bases at V and 8 bases at J, leaving 9 bases unmatched. The CDR3 is 15 residues long. Germline loops: CDR1 SGDLS, CDR2 YYNGEE. The CDR3 nucleotides read TGTGCCAGCAGCGCCCCCGGGACTAGCCCCGATGAGCAGTTCTTC. This translates into CASSAPGTSPDEQFF.

The V call is TRBV27, the J call TRBJ1-1; D is unclear. The germline CDR1 and CDR2 sequences are MNHEY and SMNVEV (reference sequence). This CDR3 has 16 amino acids. V lost 6 bases and J 2 bases, leaving 19 bases between the germline ends. This CDR3 reads CASSLRGMGINTEAFF. In nucleotides, the CDR3 is TGTGCCAGCAGCCTTCGAGGGATGGGAATTAACACTGAAGCTTTCTTT.

The sample holds a few counts of this clone. The chain joins TRBV19 to TRBJ1-5; TRBD1 is a possible D gene (6 bases). V dropped 5 bases and J dropped 0 bases, with 11 bases sitting between them. Per germline, CDR1 LNHDA and CDR2 SQIVND (reference sequence). CDR3 size: 15 residues. CDR3 coding DNA: TGTGCCAGTAGTGCATTACAGGGTAGCAATCAGCCCCAGCATTTT. It yields the protein CASSALQGSNQPQHF.

The V and J genes are TRBV11-2 and TRBJ2-7; D unclear. V shed 2 bases and J shed 3 bases, with 8 bases lying between them. Germline V gene data show CDR1 as SGHAT and CDR2 as FQNNGV. The CDR3 is made up of 13 amino acids. CDR3 sequence (DNA): TGTGCCAGCAGCTTAATGCCCGGCTACGAGCAGTACTTC. Its translation is CASSLMPGYEQYF.

The gene calls are TRBV29-1 and TRBJ2-3; TRBD2 aligns across 10 bases. CDR3 length: 16 residues. Per the germline V gene, CDR1 is SQVTM and CDR2 is ANQGSEA. V lost 1 base to trimming and J lost 4 bases; unmatched junction nucleotides: 8. CDR3 nucleotides: TGCAGCGTTGAAGGGGTAGCGGGGGGCCCCGCAGATACGCAGTATTTT. It encodes CSVEGVAGGPADTQYF.

The chain links TRBV7-9 to TRBJ2-5; possible D gene TRBD2, 6 bases. Trimming removed 7 bases at V and 4 bases at J, with 16 bases between. Germline loops: CDR1 SEHNR, CDR2 FQNEAQ (reference sequence). This CDR3 spans 14 amino acids. The CDR3: CASTLSGGRETQYF. The CDR3 bases are TGTGCCAGCACCCTCTCCGGAGGGCGAGAGACCCAGTACTTC. The entire variable domain, with the rest obtained from reference TRBV7-9 and TRBJ2-5, is as follows: DTGVSQNPRHKITKRGQNVTFRCDPISEHNRLYWYRQTLGQGPEFLTYFQNEAQLEKSRLLSDRFSAERPKGSFSTLEIQRTEQGDSAMYLCASTLSGGRETQYFGPGTRLLVL.

The rearrangement links TRBV7-9 to TRBJ1-1; TRBD1 agrees at 11 bases. Germline-derived CDR1 and CDR2 are SEHNR and FQNEAQ (reference sequence). The CDR3 covers 15 residues. V gave up 5 bases and J gave up 11 bases; unmatched junction bases: 13. The CDR3 loop reads CASSNSGTGGERAFF. The CDR3 DNA is TGTGCCAGCAGCAACTCCGGGACAGGGGGAGAGAGGGCTTTCTTT. The entire variable domain, with the rest obtained from reference TRBV7-9 and TRBJ1-1, is as follows: DTGVSQNPRHKITKRGQNVTFRCDPISEHNRLYWYRQTLGQGPEFLTYFQNEAQLEKSRLLSDRFSAERPKGSFSTLEIQRTEQGDSAMYLCASSNSGTGGERAFFGQGTRLTVV.

The chain has TRBV7-9 and TRBJ2-1; 9 bases fit TRBD1. Trimming at V came to 5 bases and at J to 3 bases, leaving 11 bases not matched to a gene. The CDR3 totals 17 residues. Germline V gene lookup returns CDR1 SEHNR and CDR2 FQNEAQ (reference sequence). The CDR3 protein is CASSPKPGQGSYNEQFF. The CDR3 bases are TGTGCCAGCAGCCCAAAACCGGGACAGGGCAGCTACAATGAGCAGTTCTTC.

The chain has TRBV7-9 and TRBJ1-2; possibly TRBD1 for D (5 bases). Trimming pared 1 base from V and 8 bases from J, leaving 17 bases between. CDR1 and CDR2 (germline): SEHNR, FQNEAQ (reference sequence). This CDR3 is 15 amino acids long. CDR3 sequence (DNA): TGTGCCAGCAGCTTAGGGGAAGCCCGGGGGGGAGGCTACACCTTC. This encodes CASSLGEARGGGYTF.